A selection of T cell receptor beta chains follows, all from one sample in a study of blood T cell repertoires in COVID-19. Using immunoSEQ multiplex PCR, the repertoire was profiled, and TCRdb retains in-frame clones only, with some absent. Of around 180,000 clones listed, approximately 86% are singletons. The sample was peripheral blood. Receptors were obtained from a woman in her 30s with active or convalescent COVID-19. Each CDR3 is given with its conserved first and last residue. A D gene is named only where the DNA matches it firmly. The listing skips clone size in some rows; elsewhere it reads once, few, many or a size class.

D	size	V	J	CDR3	DNA
-	-	TRBV19	TRBJ1-2	CASKADRANYGYTF	TGTGCCAGTAAGGCGGACAGAGCTAACTATGGCTACACCTTC
TRBD2	-	TRBV13	TRBJ2-5	CASSSPGLAGTPGEETQYF	TGTGCCAGCAGCTCCCCGGGACTAGCGGGCACCCCCGGGGAAGAGACCCAGTACTTC
-	-	TRBV5-1	TRBJ2-2	CASSLGAQGLSNTGELFF	TGCGCCAGCAGCTTGGGGGCACAGGGTCTATCCAACACCGGGGAGCTGTTTTTT
-	-	TRBV5-1	TRBJ1-2	CASSLSGTPGGYTF	TGCGCCAGCAGCTTATCCGGGACACCGGGGGGCTACACCTTC
-	-	TRBV12-3/TRBV12-4	TRBJ1-5	CASSLMNPGPQHF	TGTGCCAGCAGTTTGATGAATCCGGGGCCCCAGCATTTT
-	once	TRBV7-9	TRBJ1-4	CASSLVANRGEKLFF	TGTGCCAGCAGCTTAGTAGCCAACAGAGGGGAAAAACTGTTTTTT
-	-	TRBV7-9	TRBJ2-1	CASSPDYNEQFF	TGTGCCAGCAGCCCAGACTACAATGAGCAGTTCTTC
-	-	TRBV7-2	TRBJ1-4	CASSLGTVKTEKLFF	TGTGCCAGCAGCTTAGGGACAGTGAAAACGGAAAAACTGTTTTTT
-	-	TRBV12-3/TRBV12-4	TRBJ1-1	CASSDRPNTEAFF	TGTGCCAGCAGCGACAGGCCAAACACTGAAGCTTTCTTT
TRBD1	many	TRBV5-6	TRBJ1-1	CASSWEQGHTEAFF	TGTGCCAGCAGCTGGGAACAGGGGCACACTGAAGCTTTCTTT
-	-	TRBV5-4	TRBJ1-1	CASSRDMNTEAFF	TGTGCCAGCAGTCGAGACATGAACACTGAAGCTTTCTTT
-	-	TRBV18	TRBJ1-1	CASSLNWDTNTEAFF	TGTGCCAGCTCACTAAATTGGGACACGAACACTGAAGCTTTCTTT
-	-	TRBV7-9	TRBJ1-3	CASGEWEKVDTIYF	TGTGCCAGCGGGGAGTGGGAAAAAGTTGACACCATATATTTT
TRBD2	-	TRBV27	TRBJ2-1	CASSLLTSTNEQFF	TGTGCCAGCAGTTTACTGACTAGCACGAATGAGCAGTTCTTC
-	-	TRBV7-2	TRBJ1-1	CASSSRGSHTEAFF	TGTGCCAGCAGCTCAAGGGGTTCTCACACTGAAGCTTTCTTT
TRBD2	-	TRBV3-1/TRBV3-2	TRBJ2-3	CASSQDSSGGPGRAQYF	TGTGCCAGCAGCCAAGACTCTAGCGGGGGGCCGGGTAGGGCGCAGTATTTT
-	-	TRBV19	TRBJ1-1	CASSFRGNTEAFF	TGTGCCAGTAGTTTTCGGGGGAACACTGAAGCTTTCTTT
TRBD2	-	TRBV7-6	TRBJ2-1	CASSLILAGESGLRNEQFF	TGTGCCAGCAGTCTGATACTAGCGGGAGAATCGGGGTTAAGGAATGAGCAGTTCTTC
TRBD1	-	TRBV5-5	TRBJ2-2	CASSLDRGQTGELFF	TGTGCCAGCAGCTTAGACAGGGGGCAAACCGGGGAGCTGTTTTTT
-	-	TRBV27	TRBJ1-2	CASRQANYGYTF	TGTGCCAGCCGACAGGCCAACTATGGCTACACCTTC
-	-	TRBV5-6	TRBJ2-7	CASTSGITHTYEQYF	TGTGCCTCGACCTCCGGGATAACTCATACCTACGAGCAGTACTTC
-	-	TRBV7-2	TRBJ2-7	CASSLMSQLEPLYEQYF	TGTGCCAGCAGCTTAATGTCACAACTAGAGCCCCTCTACGAGCAGTACTTC
-	-	TRBV20-1	TRBJ2-5	CSAPLVETQYF	TGCAGTGCCCCCTTAGTCGAGACCCAGTACTTC
TRBD1	-	TRBV19	TRBJ1-5	CASSIAADRGPGAQHF	TGTGCCAGTAGTATAGCGGCGGACAGGGGGCCGGGGGCCCAGCATTTT
TRBD2	-	TRBV7-9	TRBJ2-1	CASSLGLAGISYNEQFF	TGTGCCAGCAGCTTAGGGCTAGCGGGGATCTCCTACAATGAGCAGTTCTTC
-	-	TRBV11-3	TRBJ2-1	CASSPNPGGTEQFF	TGTGCCAGCAGCCCTAACCCCGGAGGCACTGAGCAGTTCTTC
-	few	TRBV11-2	TRBJ1-2	CASWDGGYDYTF	TGTGCCAGCTGGGACGGGGGTTATGACTACACCTTC
-	-	TRBV3-1/TRBV3-2	TRBJ1-2	CASSQTDYGYTF	TGTGCCAGCAGCCAGACTGACTATGGCTACACCTTC
-	-	TRBV23-1	TRBJ2-3	CASSPQRTPIWGTDTQYF	TGCGCCAGCAGTCCCCAAAGGACACCTATATGGGGCACAGATACGCAGTATTTT
-	-	TRBV28	TRBJ1-1	CASSLQSQPEAFF	TGTGCCAGCAGTTTACAGTCGCAACCTGAAGCTTTCTTT
TRBD2	few	TRBV5-1	TRBJ2-1	CASSLGRTSGLDEQFF	TGCGCCAGCAGCTTGGGCAGGACTAGCGGCCTCGATGAGCAGTTCTTC
TRBD1	-	TRBV2	TRBJ1-1	CASSATRTGGLGDTEAFF	TGTGCCAGCAGTGCAACCAGGACAGGGGGGCTTGGGGACACTGAAGCTTTCTTT
TRBD2	-	TRBV10-1	TRBJ2-2	CASSESLAGSGELFF	TGCGCCAGCAGTGAGTCGCTAGCGGGGTCCGGGGAGCTGTTTTTT
-	-	TRBV7-2	TRBJ2-7	CASSLGQNPYEQYF	TGTGCCAGCAGCCTCGGACAGAACCCCTACGAGCAGTACTTC
-	-	TRBV5-4	TRBJ2-1	CASSLTVSSYNEQFF	TGTGCCAGCAGCTTGACCGTCAGCTCCTACAATGAGCAGTTCTTC
TRBD1	few	TRBV6-5	TRBJ2-5	CASSSQGQDAGETQYF	TGTGCCAGCAGTTCACAGGGACAGGACGCAGGAGAGACCCAGTACTTC
TRBD1	-	TRBV28	TRBJ2-7	CASSPTGTGAYEQYF	TGTGCCAGCAGTCCCACCGGGACAGGGGCCTACGAGCAGTACTTC
-	-	TRBV5-6	TRBJ1-1	CASSANLRGDTEAFF	TGTGCCAGCAGCGCGAACCTGCGGGGAGACACTGAAGCTTTCTTT
TRBD1	few	TRBV27	TRBJ2-7	CASSLGGQGFYEQYF	TGTGCCAGCAGTTTGGGGGGACAGGGGTTCTACGAGCAGTACTTC
TRBD1	-	TRBV5-6	TRBJ1-1	CASSFRTGMVNTEAFF	TGTGCCAGCAGCTTCAGGACAGGAATGGTGAACACTGAAGCTTTCTTT
TRBD1	-	TRBV28	TRBJ1-6	CASSYRQGVSPLHF	TGTGCCAGCAGTTACCGACAGGGGGTTTCACCCCTCCACTTT
-	-	TRBV3-1/TRBV3-2	TRBJ1-2	CASSQFARGDSYTF	TGTGCCAGCAGCCAATTTGCTCGGGGGGATAGCTACACCTTC
TRBD1	-	TRBV30	TRBJ1-2	CAWSVIQGAVNGYTF	TGTGCCTGGAGCGTTATTCAGGGGGCGGTAAATGGCTACACCTTC
-	few	TRBV5-1	TRBJ2-7	CASSLSGNNEQYF	TGCGCCAGCAGCTTGAGCGGAAACAACGAGCAGTACTTC
-	-	TRBV6-1	TRBJ2-4	CASSEPKRAGHLEDIQYF	TGTGCCAGCAGTGAACCGAAGAGGGCGGGGCACTTAGAAGACATTCAGTACTTC
TRBD1	-	TRBV28	TRBJ1-2	CASSPLTGTGGYYGYTF	TGTGCCAGCAGTCCATTAACCGGGACAGGGGGCTACTATGGCTACACCTTC
-	once	TRBV5-6	TRBJ1-2	CASSFRTSYGYTF	TGTGCCAGCAGCTTTCGGACTTCCTATGGCTACACCTTC
TRBD1	few	TRBV28	TRBJ1-2	CASSFDRGVNGYTF	TGTGCCAGCAGTTTTGACAGGGGTGTAAATGGCTACACCTTC